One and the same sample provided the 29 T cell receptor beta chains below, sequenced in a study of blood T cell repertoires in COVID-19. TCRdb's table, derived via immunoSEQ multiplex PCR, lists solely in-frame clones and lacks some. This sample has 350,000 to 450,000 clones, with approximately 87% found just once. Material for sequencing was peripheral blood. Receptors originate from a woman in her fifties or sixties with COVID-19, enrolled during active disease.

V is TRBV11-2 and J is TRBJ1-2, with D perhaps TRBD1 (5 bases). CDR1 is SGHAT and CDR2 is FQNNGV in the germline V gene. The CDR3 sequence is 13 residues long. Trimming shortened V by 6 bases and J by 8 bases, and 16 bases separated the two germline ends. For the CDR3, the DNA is TGTGCCAGCAGTATTTGGGGCGACGGGGGCTACACCTTC. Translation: CASSIWGDGGYTF.

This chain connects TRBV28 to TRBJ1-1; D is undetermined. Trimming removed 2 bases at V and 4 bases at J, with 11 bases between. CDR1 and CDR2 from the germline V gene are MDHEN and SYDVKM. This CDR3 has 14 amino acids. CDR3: CASSLSVGSTEAFF. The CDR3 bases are TGTGCCAGCAGTTTAAGTGTGGGGAGCACTGAAGCTTTCTTT.

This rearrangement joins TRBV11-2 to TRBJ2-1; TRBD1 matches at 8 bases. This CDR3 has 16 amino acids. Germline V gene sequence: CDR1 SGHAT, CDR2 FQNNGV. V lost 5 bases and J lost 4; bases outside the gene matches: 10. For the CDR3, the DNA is TGTGCCAGCAGCCCAGAACCGGGACAGGCTTACAATGAGCAGTTCTTC. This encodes CASSPEPGQAYNEQFF. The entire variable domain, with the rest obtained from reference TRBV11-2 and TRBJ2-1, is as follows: EAGVAQSPRYKIIEKRQSVAFWCNPISGHATLYWYQQILGQGPKLLIQFQNNGVVDDSQLPKDRFSAERLKGVDSTLKIQPAKLEDSAVYLCASSPEPGQAYNEQFFGPGTRLTVL.

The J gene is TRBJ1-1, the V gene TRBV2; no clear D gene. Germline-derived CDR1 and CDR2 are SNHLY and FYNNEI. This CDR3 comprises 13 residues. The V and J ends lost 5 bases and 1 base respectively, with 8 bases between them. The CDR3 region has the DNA TGTGCCAGCAGTCCGGAGTGGAACACTGAAGCTTTCTTT. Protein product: CASSPEWNTEAFF.

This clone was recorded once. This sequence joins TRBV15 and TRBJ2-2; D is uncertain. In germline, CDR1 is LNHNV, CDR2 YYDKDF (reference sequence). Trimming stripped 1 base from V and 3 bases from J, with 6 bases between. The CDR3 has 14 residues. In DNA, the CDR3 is TGTGCCACCAGCAGAGGAGACTACACCGGGGAGCTGTTTTTT. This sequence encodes CATSRGDYTGELFF.

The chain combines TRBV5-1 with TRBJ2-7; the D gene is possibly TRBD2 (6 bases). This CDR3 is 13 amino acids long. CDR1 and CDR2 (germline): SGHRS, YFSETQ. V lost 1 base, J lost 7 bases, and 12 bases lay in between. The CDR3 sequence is CASSLPGVGEQYF. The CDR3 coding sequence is TGCGCCAGCAGCTTGCCGGGAGTGGGAGAGCAGTACTTC.

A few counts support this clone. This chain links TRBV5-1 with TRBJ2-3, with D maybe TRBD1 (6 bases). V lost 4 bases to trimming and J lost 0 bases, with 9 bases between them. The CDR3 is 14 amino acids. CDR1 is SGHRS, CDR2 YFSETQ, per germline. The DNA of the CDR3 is TGCGCCAGCAGCAGACAGGAGAGCACAGATACGCAGTATTTT. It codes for CASSRQESTDTQYF.

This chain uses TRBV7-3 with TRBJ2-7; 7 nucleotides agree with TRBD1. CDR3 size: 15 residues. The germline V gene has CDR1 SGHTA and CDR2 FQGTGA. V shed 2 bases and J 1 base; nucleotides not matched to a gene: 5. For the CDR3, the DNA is TGTGCCAGCAGCTTATATACAGGGGTTTCCTACGAGCAGTACTTC. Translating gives CASSLYTGVSYEQYF.

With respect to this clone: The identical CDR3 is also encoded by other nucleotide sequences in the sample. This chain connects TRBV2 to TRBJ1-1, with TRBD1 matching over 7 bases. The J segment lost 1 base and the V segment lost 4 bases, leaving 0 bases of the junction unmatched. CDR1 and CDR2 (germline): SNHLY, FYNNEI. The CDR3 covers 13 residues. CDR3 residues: CASSGQGNTEAFF. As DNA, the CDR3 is TGTGCCAGCAGTGGACAGGGGAACACTGAAGCTTTCTTT.

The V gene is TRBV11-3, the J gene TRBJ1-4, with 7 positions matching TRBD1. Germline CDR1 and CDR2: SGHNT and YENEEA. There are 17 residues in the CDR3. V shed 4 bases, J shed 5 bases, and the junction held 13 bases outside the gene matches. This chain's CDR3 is CASSSGGSGQRNEKLFF. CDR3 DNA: TGTGCCAGCAGCTCAGGAGGGTCGGGACAGAGGAATGAAAAACTGTTTTTT.

The CDR3 is CASRTYRTGRETQYF. The CDR3 nucleotides read TGTGCCAGCAGAACATATCGGACAGGGCGGGAGACCCAGTACTTC. The rearrangement uses TRBV6-5 and TRBJ2-5; 8 nucleotides align to TRBD1. CDR1 MNHEY and CDR2 SVGAGI come from the germline V gene. The V and J ends lost 6 bases and 5 bases, in that order; junction bases with no gene match: 11. The length of the CDR3 is 15 residues.

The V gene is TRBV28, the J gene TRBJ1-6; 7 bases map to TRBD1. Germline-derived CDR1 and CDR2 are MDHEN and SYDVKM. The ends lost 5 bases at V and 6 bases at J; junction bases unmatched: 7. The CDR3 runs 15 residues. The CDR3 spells CASSPTGALNSPLHF. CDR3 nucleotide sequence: TGTGCCAGCAGTCCAACAGGGGCACTTAATTCACCCCTCCACTTT. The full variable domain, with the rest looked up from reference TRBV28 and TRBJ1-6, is DVKVTQSSRYLVKRTGEKVFLECVQDMDHENMFWYRQDPGLGLRLIYFSYDVKMKEKGDIPEGYSVSREKKERFSLILESASTNQTSMYLCASSPTGALNSPLHFGNGTRLTVT.

DNA of the CDR3: TGTGCCAGTAGTATGAAGACGCGGGCGGATAATTCACCCCTCCACTTT. Its protein is CASSMKTRADNSPLHF. V gene TRBV19 combines with J gene TRBJ1-6; D gene ambiguous. The germline gives CDR1 LNHDA, CDR2 SQIVND (reference sequence). V was pared by 3 bases and J by 5 bases, with 14 bases between. The CDR3 loop spans 16 amino acids.

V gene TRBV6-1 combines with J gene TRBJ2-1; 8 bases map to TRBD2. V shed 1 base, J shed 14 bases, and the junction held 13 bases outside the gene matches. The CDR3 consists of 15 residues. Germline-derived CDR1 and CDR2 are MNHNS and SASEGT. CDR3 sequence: CASSEGGGGSMSKFF. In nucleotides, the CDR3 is TGTGCCAGCAGTGAAGGAGGCGGGGGGTCAATGAGCAAGTTCTTC.

CDR3 loop: CASSPLSTGKNSPLHF. The CDR3 DNA follows: TGTGCCAGCAGTCCCCTATCGACAGGGAAAAATTCACCCCTCCACTTT. This rearrangement joins TRBV28 to TRBJ1-6; 7 positions match TRBD1. The CDR3 length is 16 residues. Losses at the gene ends were 5 bases for V and 7 bases for J; bases not matched to a gene: 11. Looked up from germline, CDR1 is MDHEN and CDR2 is SYDVKM.

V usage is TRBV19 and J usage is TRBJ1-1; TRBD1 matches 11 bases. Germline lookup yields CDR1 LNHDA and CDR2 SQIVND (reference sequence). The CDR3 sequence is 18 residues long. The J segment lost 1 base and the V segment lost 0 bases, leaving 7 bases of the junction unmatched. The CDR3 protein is CASSIEDRGRVGNTEAFF. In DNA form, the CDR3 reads TGTGCCAGTAGTATAGAGGACAGGGGGCGAGTTGGGAACACTGAAGCTTTCTTT.

The CDR3: CASSLNRGRNEQFF. CDR3 sequence (DNA): TGTGCCAGCAGCTTAAATAGGGGGCGTAATGAGCAGTTCTTC. The V gene is TRBV7-3, the J gene TRBJ2-1; 7 bases line up with TRBD1. The CDR3 has 14 amino acids. Germline loops: CDR1 SGHTA, CDR2 FQGTGA. The trim removed 1 base at V and 7 bases at J, leaving 4 bases unmatched.

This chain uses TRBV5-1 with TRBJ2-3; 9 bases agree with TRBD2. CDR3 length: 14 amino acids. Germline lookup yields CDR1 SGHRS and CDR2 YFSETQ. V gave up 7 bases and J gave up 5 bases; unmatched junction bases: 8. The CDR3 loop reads CASFPGLARDTQYF. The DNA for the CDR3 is TGCGCCAGCTTTCCAGGACTAGCGAGAGATACGCAGTATTTT.

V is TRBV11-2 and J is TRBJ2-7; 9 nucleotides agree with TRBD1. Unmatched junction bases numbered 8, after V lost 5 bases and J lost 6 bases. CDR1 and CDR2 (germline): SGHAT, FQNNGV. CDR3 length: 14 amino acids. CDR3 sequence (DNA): TGTGCCAGCAGCCCTGGGACAGGGTGGTTCGAGCAGTACTTC. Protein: CASSPGTGWFEQYF. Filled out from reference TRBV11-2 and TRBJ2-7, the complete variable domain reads EAGVAQSPRYKIIEKRQSVAFWCNPISGHATLYWYQQILGQGPKLLIQFQNNGVVDDSQLPKDRFSAERLKGVDSTLKIQPAKLEDSAVYLCASSPGTGWFEQYFGPGTRLTVT.

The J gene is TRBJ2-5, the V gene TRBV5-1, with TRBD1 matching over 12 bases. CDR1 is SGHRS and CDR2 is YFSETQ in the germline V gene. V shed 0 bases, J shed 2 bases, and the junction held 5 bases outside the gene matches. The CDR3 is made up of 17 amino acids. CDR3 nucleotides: TGCGCCAGCAGCTTGGCCCGGGACAGGGGGCTTCAAGAGACCCAGTACTTC. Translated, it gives CASSLARDRGLQETQYF.

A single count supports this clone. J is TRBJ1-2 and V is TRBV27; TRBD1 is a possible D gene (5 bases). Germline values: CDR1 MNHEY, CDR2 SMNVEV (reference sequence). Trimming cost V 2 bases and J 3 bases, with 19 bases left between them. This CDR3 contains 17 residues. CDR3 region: CASSLIFGGDRHYGYTF. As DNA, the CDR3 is TGTGCCAGCAGTTTAATATTTGGAGGGGATCGGCACTATGGCTACACCTTC.

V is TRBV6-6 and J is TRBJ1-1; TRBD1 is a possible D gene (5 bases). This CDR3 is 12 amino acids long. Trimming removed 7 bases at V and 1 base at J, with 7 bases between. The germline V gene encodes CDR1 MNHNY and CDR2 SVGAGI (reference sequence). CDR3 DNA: TGTGCCAGCATGACAGCGAACACTGAAGCTTTCTTT. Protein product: CASMTANTEAFF.

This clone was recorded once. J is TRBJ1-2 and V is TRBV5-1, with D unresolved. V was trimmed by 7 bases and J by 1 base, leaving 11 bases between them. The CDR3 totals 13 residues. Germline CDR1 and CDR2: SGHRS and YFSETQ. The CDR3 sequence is CASSPGINYGYTF. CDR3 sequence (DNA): TGCGCCAGCTCCCCGGGAATTAACTATGGCTACACCTTC.

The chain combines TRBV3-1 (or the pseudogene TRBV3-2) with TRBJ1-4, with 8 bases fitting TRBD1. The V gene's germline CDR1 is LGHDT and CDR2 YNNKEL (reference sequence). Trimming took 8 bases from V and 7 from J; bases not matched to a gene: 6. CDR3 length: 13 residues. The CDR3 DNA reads TGTGCCAGCGCGGACAGGGCCACTGAAAAACTGTTTTTT. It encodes CASADRATEKLFF.

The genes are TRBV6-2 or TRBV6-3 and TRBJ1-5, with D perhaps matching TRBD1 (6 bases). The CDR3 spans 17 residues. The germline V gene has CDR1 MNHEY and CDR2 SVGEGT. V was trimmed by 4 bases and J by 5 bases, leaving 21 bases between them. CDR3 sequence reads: CASSFLQGTSKYQPQHF. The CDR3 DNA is TGTGCCAGCAGTTTTCTGCAAGGGACATCGAAATATCAGCCCCAGCATTTT.

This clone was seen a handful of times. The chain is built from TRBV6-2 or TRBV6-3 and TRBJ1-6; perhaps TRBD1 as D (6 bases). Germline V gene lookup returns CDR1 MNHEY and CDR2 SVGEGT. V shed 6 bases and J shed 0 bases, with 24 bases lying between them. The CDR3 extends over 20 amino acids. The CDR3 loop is CASSRARPGQLSSYNSPLHF. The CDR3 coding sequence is TGTGCCAGCAGCCGAGCTCGACCTGGACAGCTGAGCTCCTATAATTCACCCCTCCACTTT.

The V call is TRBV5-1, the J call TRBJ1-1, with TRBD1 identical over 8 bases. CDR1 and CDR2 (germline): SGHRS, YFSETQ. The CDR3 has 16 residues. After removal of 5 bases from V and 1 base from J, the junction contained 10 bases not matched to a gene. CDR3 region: CASRSAGGAGNTEAFF. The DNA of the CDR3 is TGCGCCAGCAGGTCCGCAGGGGGCGCGGGGAACACTGAAGCTTTCTTT.

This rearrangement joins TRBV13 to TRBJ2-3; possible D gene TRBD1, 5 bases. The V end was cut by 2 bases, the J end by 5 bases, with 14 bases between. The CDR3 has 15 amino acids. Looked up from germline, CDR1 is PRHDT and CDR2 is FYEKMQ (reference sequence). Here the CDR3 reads CASSLTGIGGDTQYF. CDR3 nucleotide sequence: TGTGCCAGCAGCTTAACAGGAATCGGCGGAGATACGCAGTATTTT.

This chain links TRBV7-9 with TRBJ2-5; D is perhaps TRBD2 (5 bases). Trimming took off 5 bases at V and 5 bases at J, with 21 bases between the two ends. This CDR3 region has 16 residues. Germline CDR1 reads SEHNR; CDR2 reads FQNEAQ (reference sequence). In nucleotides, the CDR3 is TGTGCCAGCAGCCCCCATTATGTGGTCCCGGGGGAGACCCAGTACTTC. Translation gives CASSPHYVVPGETQYF.